This T cell receptor beta chain came from a study of identical twins. Via MiXCR, TCRdb re-called the 5' RACE reads, giving one row per CDR3 protein. The sample shows under 1 million distinct CDR3 sequences, over 9% of them seen only once. V dropped 4 bases and J dropped 5; count of bases not matched to a gene: 5. There are 14 residues in the CDR3. Germline lookup yields CDR1 MGHDK and CDR2 SYGVNS. In this sample, this clonotype turned up many times. The data also belong to a second study, concerning yellow fever vaccine responses in identical twins.

The chain employs TRBV25-1 and TRBJ2-1, with 7 bases fitting TRBD2. The material sequenced was PBMCs. The sequence was collected from a woman between 18 and 29 years old in good health. CDR3 residues: CASSVAGVHNEQFF. In DNA, the CDR3 is TGTGCCAGCAGTGTGGCGGGAGTCCACAATGAGCAGTTCTTC.